This TCR beta chain stems from a study of response to subunit inactivated influenza vaccine. TCRdb re-called the RT-PCR reads through MiXCR, storing one row per CDR3 protein. The data show hundreds of thousands of distinct CDR3 sequences, roughly 8.2% seen once. Sequenced here: PBMCs from blood, sampled 23 to 25 months after vaccination. The receptor was derived from a man aged 50-75 years who received an inactivated influenza vaccine.

CDR3 sequence: CASSSAHTGELFF. In DNA form, the CDR3 reads TGTGCCAGCAGCTCAGCCCACACCGGGGAGCTGTTTTTT. V and J are TRBV11-2 and TRBJ2-2, with unresolved D. Germline CDR1 is SGHAT and CDR2 is FQNNGV. The CDR3 is 13 amino acids. V lost 4 bases, J lost 3 bases, and 6 bases lay in between.